This T cell receptor beta chain was sequenced for a study of T cell changes during pregnancy in multiple sclerosis. Germline-derived CDR1 and CDR2 are SGHRS and YFSETQ. This CDR3 comprises 13 residues. Trimming pared 0 bases from V and 9 bases from J, leaving 12 bases between. The data were produced by immunoSEQ multiplex PCR, yet TCRdb's version contains in-frame clones alone and is incomplete. The sample holds 15,000 to 25,000 clones; 88% are singletons and the top ten take 7%. This sequence originates from a female donor in good health, enrolled as a control in a pregnancy study. The source was CD8+ T cells from peripheral blood mononuclear cells, collected in the third trimester of pregnancy. The chain uses TRBV5-1 and TRBJ1-2; no firm D call. CDR3 region: CASSLEQLSSYTF. The CDR3 bases are TGCGCCAGCAGCTTGGAACAGTTGTCTAGCTACACCTTC.